This T cell receptor (beta chain) was sequenced for a study of shared clonotypes between healthy human individuals. For the study at large: Aged between 18 and 49, the donors were two women and a few men. Overall study findings and caveats: Expectations were that clonotype sharing among donors would be affected by sequencing depth.

The CDR3 sequence is 15 residues long. Trimming at V came to 3 bases and at J to 8 bases, leaving 9 bases not matched to a gene. Germline CDR1 LNHDA, CDR2 SQIVND (reference sequence). This clone was observed at least ten times. Its antigen is undetermined. The sequencing of unsorted PBMC DNA took place on ten immunoSEQ deep assay plates. In the original analysis: ImmunoSEQ gave junction-only sequences without quality scores, so filtering differed. The table came from immunoSEQ multiplex PCR; TCRdb's copy has only in-frame clones and leaves some out. V and J calls and clone size are given by that table; D and trimming were obtained from the DNA. The sample comprises about 460,000 clones, about 74% of which are singletons, and about 11% rests with the top ten.

Sequencing was carried out using PBMCs. This TCR was sampled from a middle-aged woman in good health. Some clones in this sample may be carry-over from other donors' samples. The chain is built from TRBV19 and TRBJ1-2, with 10 bases matching TRBD1. The CDR3 nucleotides read TGTGCCAGTAGTATGACGGGAGGGACAGGGGACGGCTACACCTTC. Its translation: CASSMTGGTGDGYTF.